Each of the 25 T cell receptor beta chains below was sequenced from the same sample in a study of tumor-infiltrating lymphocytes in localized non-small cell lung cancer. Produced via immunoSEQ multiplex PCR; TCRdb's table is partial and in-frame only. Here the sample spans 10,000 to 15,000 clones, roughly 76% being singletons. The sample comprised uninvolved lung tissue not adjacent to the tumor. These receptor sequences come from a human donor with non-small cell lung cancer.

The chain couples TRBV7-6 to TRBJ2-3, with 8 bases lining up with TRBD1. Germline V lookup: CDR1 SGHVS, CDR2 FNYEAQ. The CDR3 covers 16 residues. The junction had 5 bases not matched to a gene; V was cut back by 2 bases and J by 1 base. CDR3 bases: TGTGCCAGCAGCTTACAGGGGGCTCTTGGCACAGATACGCAGTATTTT. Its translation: CASSLQGALGTDTQYF.

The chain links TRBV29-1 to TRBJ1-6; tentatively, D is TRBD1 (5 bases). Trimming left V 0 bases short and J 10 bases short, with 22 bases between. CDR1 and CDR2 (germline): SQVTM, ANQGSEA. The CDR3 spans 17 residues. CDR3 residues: CSVEDHYWTRGGSPLHF. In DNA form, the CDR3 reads TGCAGCGTTGAAGATCATTATTGGACAAGGGGTGGATCACCCCTCCACTTT.

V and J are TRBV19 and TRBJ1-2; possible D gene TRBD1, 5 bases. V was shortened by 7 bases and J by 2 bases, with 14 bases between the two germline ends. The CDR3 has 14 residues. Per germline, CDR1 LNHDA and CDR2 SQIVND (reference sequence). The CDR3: CASNPTGGNYGYTF. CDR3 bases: TGTGCCAGTAACCCCACGGGGGGAAACTATGGCTACACCTTC. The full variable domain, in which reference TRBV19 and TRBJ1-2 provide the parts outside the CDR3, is DGGITQSPKYLFRKEGQNVTLSCEQNLNHDAMYWYRQDPGQGLRLIYYSQIVNDFQKGDIAEGYSVSREKKESFPLTVTSAQKNPTAFYLCASNPTGGNYGYTFGSGTRLTVV.

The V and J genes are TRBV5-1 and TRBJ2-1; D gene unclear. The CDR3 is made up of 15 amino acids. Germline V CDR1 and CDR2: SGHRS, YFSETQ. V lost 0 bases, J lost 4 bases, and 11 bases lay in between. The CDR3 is CASSLVPNSYNEQFF. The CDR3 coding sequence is TGCGCCAGCAGCTTGGTCCCGAACTCTTACAATGAGCAGTTCTTC.

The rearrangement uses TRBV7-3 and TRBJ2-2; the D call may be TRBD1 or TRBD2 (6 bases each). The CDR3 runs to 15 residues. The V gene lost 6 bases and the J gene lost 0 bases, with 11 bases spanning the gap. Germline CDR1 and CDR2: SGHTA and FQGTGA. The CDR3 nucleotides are TGTGCCAGCAGTCGGGGGCGGGCGAACACCGGGGAGCTGTTTTTT. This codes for CASSRGRANTGELFF.

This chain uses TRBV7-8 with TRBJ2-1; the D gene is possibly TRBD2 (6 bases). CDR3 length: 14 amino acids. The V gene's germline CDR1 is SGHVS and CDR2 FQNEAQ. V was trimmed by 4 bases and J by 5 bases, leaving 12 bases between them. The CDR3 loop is CASSSPEGNNEQFF. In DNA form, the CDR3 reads TGTGCCAGCAGCTCCCCGGAGGGAAACAATGAGCAGTTCTTC. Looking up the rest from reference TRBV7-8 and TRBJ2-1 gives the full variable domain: GAGVSQSPRYKVAKRGQDVALRCDPISGHVSLFWYQQALGQGPEFLTYFQNEAQLDKSGLPSDRFFAERPEGSVSTLKIQRTQQEDSAVYLCASSSPEGNNEQFFGPGTRLTVL.

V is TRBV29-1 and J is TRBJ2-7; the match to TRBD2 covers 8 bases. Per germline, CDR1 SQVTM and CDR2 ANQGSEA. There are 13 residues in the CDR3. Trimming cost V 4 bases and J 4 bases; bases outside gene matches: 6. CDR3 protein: CSVVSGRSYEQYF. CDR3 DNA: TGCAGCGTTGTGAGCGGGAGATCTTACGAGCAGTACTTC.

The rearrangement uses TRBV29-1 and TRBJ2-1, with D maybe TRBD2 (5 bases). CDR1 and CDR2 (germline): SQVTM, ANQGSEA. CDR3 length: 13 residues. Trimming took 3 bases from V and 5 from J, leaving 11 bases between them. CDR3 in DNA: TGCAGCGTTGATCGGGGTGTCGACAATGAGCAGTTCTTC. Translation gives CSVDRGVDNEQFF.

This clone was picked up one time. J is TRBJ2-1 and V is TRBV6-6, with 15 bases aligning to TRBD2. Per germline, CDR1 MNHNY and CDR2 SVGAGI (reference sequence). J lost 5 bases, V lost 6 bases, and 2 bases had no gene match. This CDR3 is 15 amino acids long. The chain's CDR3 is CASSGTSGRNNEQFF. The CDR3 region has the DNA TGTGCCAGCAGCGGGACTAGCGGGAGGAACAATGAGCAGTTCTTC.

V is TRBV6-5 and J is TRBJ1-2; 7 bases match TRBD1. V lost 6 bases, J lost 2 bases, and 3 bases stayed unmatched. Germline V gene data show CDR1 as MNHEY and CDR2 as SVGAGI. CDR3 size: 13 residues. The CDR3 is CASRRDSNYGYTF. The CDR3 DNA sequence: TGTGCCAGCAGAAGGGACAGCAACTATGGCTACACCTTC.

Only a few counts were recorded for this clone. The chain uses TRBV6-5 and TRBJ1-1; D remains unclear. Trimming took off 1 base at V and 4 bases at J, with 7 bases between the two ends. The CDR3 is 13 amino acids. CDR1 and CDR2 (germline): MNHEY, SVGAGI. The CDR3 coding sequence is TGTGCCAGCAGTTACTTGCCGACCACTGAAGCTTTCTTT. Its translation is CASSYLPTTEAFF.

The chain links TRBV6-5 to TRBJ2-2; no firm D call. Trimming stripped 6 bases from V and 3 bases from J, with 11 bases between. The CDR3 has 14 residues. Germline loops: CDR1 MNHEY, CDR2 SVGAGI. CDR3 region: CASSPRLYTGELFF. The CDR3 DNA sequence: TGTGCCAGCAGCCCCCGTCTATACACCGGGGAGCTGTTTTTT.

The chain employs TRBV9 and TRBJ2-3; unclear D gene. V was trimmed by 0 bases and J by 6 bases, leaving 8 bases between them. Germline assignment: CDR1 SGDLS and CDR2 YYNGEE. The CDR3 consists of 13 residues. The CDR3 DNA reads TGTGCCAGCAGCGTAGGGGGTCGGGATACGCAGTATTTT. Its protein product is CASSVGGRDTQYF. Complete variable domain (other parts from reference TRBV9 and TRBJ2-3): DSGVTQTPKHLITATGQRVTLRCSPRSGDLSVYWYQQSLDQGLQFLIQYYNGEERAKGNILERFSAQQFPDLHSELNLSSLELGDSALYFCASSVGGRDTQYFGPGTRLTVL.

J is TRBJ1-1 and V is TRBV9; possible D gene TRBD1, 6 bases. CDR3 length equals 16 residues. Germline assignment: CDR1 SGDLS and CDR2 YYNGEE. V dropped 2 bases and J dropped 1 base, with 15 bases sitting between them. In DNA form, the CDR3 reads TGTGCCAGCAGCGTCTTAAGGGGGATAGGGAACACTGAAGCTTTCTTT. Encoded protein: CASSVLRGIGNTEAFF.

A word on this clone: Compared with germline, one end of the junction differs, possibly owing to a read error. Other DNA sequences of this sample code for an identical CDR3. CDR3 region: CASSLSGLNEKLFF. In DNA, the CDR3 is TGTGCCAGCAGCTTATCGGGCCTAAATGAAAAACTGTTTTTT. The genes are TRBV28 and TRBJ1-4; D ambiguous. The CDR3 extends over 14 amino acids. Germline V gives CDR1 MDHEN, CDR2 SYDVKM.

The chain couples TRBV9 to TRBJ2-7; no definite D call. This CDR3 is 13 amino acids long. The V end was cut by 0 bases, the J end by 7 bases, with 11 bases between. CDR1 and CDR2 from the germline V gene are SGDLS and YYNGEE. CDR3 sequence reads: CASSVEGAREQYF. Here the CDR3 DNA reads TGTGCCAGCAGCGTAGAAGGCGCTCGGGAGCAGTACTTC.

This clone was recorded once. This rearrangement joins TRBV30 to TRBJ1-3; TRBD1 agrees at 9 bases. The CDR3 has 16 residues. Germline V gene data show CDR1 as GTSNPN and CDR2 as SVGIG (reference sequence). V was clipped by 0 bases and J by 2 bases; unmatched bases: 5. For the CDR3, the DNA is TGTGCCTGGAGTGTTCCCACAGGGGGCGCTGGAAACACCATATATTTT. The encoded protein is CAWSVPTGGAGNTIYF.

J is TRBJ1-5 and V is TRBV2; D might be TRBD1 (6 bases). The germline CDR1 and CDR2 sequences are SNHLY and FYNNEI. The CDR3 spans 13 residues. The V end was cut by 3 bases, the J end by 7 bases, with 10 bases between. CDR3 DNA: TGTGCCAGCAGTGAGGGGGCGGGACAGCCCCAGCATTTT. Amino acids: CASSEGAGQPQHF. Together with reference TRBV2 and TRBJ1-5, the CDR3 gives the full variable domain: EPEVTQTPSHQVTQMGQEVILRCVPISNHLYFYWYRQILGQKVEFLVSFYNNEISEKSEIFDDQFSVERPDGSNFTLKIRSTKLEDSAMYFCASSEGAGQPQHFGDGTRLSIL.

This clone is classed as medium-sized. The CDR3 protein is CASSSSAYGYTF. DNA for the CDR3: TGTGCCAGCAGTTCTTCCGCGTATGGCTACACCTTC. The V and J genes are TRBV2 and TRBJ1-2; no firm D call. Germline V gene lookup returns CDR1 SNHLY and CDR2 FYNNEI. V gave up 5 bases and J gave up 5 bases, with 9 bases separating them. The CDR3 is 12 residues long.

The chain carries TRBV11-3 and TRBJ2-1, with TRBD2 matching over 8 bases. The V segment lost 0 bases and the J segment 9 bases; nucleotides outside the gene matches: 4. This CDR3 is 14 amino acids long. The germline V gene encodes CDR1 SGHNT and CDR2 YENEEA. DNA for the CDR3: TGTGCCAGCAGCTTAGATTCGGGGGGGCGTGAGCAGTTCTTC. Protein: CASSLDSGGREQFF.

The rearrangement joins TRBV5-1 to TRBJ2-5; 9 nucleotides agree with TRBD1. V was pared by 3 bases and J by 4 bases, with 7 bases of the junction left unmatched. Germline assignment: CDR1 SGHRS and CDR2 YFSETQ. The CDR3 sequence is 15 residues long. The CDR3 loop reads CASSSTGGALETQYF. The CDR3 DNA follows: TGCGCCAGCAGCTCCACAGGGGGCGCGCTAGAGACCCAGTACTTC.

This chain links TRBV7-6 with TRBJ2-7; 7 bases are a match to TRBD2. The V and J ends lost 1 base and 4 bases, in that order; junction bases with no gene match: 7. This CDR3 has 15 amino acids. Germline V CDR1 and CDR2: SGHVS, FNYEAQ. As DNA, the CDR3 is TGTGCCAGCAGCTTAGGGGCGGGAGTCAGGTACGAGCAGTACTTC. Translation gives CASSLGAGVRYEQYF.

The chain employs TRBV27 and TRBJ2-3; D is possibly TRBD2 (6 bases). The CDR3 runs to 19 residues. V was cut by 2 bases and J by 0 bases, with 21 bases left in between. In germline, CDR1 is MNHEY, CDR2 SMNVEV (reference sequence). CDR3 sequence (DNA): TGTGCCAGCAGTTTAGGCGCGGGGCGAGGGGTGTACAGCACAGATACGCAGTATTTT. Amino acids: CASSLGAGRGVYSTDTQYF.

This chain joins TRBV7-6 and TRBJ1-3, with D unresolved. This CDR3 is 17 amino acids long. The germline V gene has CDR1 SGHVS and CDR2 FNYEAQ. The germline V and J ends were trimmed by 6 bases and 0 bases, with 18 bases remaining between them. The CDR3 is CASSPALVTLSGNTIYF. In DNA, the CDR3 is TGTGCCAGCAGTCCCGCCCTGGTGACACTCTCTGGAAACACCATATATTTT.

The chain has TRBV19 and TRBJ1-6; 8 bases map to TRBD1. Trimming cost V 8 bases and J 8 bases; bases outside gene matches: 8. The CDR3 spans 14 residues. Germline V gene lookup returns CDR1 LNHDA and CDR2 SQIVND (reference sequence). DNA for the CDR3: TGTGCCAGTGGAGACAGGGGAGGGTATTCACCCCTCCACTTT. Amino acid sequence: CASGDRGGYSPLHF.